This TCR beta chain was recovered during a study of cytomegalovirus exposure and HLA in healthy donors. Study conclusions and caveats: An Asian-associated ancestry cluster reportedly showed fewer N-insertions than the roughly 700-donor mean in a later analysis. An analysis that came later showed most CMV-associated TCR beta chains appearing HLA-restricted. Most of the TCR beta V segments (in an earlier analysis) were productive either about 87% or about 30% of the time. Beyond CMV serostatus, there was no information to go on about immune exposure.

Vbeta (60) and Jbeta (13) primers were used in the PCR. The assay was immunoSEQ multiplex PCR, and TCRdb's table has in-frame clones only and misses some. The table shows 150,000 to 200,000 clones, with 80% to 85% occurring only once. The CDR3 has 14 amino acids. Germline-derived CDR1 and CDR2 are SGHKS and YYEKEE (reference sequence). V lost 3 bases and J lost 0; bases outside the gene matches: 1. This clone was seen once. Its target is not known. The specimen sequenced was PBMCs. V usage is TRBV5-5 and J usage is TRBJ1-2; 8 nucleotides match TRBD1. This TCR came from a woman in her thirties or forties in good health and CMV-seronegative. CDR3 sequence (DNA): TGTGCCAGCAGCTCGGACAGGGCTAACTATGGCTACACCTTC. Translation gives CASSSDRANYGYTF.